This note documents a single TCR beta chain sequence. Its target is unknown. This sample stems from a study of shared clonotypes between healthy human individuals. Findings and limits, study-wide: Represented diversity (both genetic and exposure-history) was limited by the small number of donors.

TCRdb's table, derived via immunoSEQ multiplex PCR, lists solely in-frame clones and lacks some. Among under 600,000 clones listed, around 97% were seen once. Germline assignment: CDR1 SEHNR and CDR2 FQNEAQ (reference sequence). The CDR3 is 14 amino acids. V was clipped by 5 bases and J by 3 bases, with 8 bases between them. The sequencing sample was made of naive CD4+ T cells sorted from blood. Subset of the sample: CD45RA+ positively selected. This TCR came from a woman aged 25 to 39 in good health. The chain has TRBV7-9 and TRBJ2-6, with no clear D. CDR3 loop: CASSPIGGANVLTF. The CDR3 DNA reads TGTGCCAGCAGCCCCATTGGTGGGGCCAACGTCCTGACTTTC.